One TCR beta chain is described in this entry. The target of this receptor is not known. Base quality data are lacking; no much larger clone is found one base away. These data originate in a study of long-term antiretroviral therapy in people with HIV (dated by TCRdb to between 2021 and 2024). Regarding the complete study: The earliest samples were collected about a decade before the 2015 WHO recommendation for immediate ART, when ART was typically delayed until CD4 counts fell. No cross-contamination during QIAcube processing was shown when test extractions of a monoclonal T-cell line were performed alongside about 30 polyclonal samples. Among the 30 or so participants with HIV, eleven were female. Whether ART initiation and durable HIV suppression were associated with changes in peripheral blood TRB repertoire composition and diversity was tested in a retrospective serial study. A total of 150 to 200 cryopreserved PBMC samples came from 30 adults with confirmed HIV infection and were collected serially over a mean of roughly six years (range 1-12). On the study overall, not on this receptor specifically: Starting ART was linked to a significant rise in TRB diversity, yet even after long-term ART the diversity remained significantly lower than in transplant donor controls. The repertoire was dominated across all time points by expanded TRB clones identified before ART initiation, although this dominance was seen to fluctuate and to decrease in many PLHIV after ART. Inferences about post-ART repertoire changes were limited because no data were available on ART adherence, viral resistance or therapy changes. Compared with controls, HIV repertoires had narrower CDR3 length ranges, and the network structure pointed to an antigen-experienced repertoire that shifted only slightly toward naive after ART. The samples were dated from about 2003 to 2017, and the ART regimens that were used may be less effective than current ART regimens. Limited PBMC availability meant only the TCR beta chain was sequenced, without alpha chain pairing. Because pre-ART samples had limited cell numbers, profiling was done on unsorted PBMC rather than on sorted CD4+ and CD8+ T cells.

The immunoSEQ hsTCRB v3.0 assay was used at survey level resolution for TRB variable region sequencing. TRB sequencing targeted a depth of about 40,000-55,000 T-cell genomes per sample. An Illumina MiSeq with a v3 150-cycle kit was used to sequence the pooled TRB libraries. In the authors' own workflow: Repertoire analysis was run in R within a reproducible Nextflow workflow that covered QC, data transformation and analysis. LymphoSeq2, an R package for AIRR-Seq data exploration, was used to implement custom analyses. Several samples that yielded fewer than 5000 total TRB sequences were excluded, so that around 190 HIV repertoires were analyzed. Among the 180 to 200 retained HIV repertoires, about 57 were collected before ART initiation and 120 to 140 were collected after ART initiation. Each repertoire was downsampled to 5000 TRB nucleotide sequences, and summary statistics were averaged across 100 downsampling iterations. Only TRB sequences with CDR3 regions of at least seven amino acids were retained for analysis. A Shannon entropy-derived clonality score and the Gini coefficient were used to measure diversity. In the repertoire networks, any two of the top 5000 CDR3 amino acid sequences were linked whenever the two sequences differed by an edit distance of one. Antigen specificity groups and MHC restriction were predicted for TRB CDR3 amino acid sequences with GLIPH2. CDR3 amino acid sequences were matched against VDJdb and McPAS-TCR to flag known CMV, EBV, HIV or tissue antigen associations. Pre-ART, post-ART and control groups were compared with Wilcoxon signed-rank tests and Holm-Bonferroni correction. TCRdb limited this immuneACCESS table to in-frame rearrangements with V and J called. A share of clones is missing; checked studies link under half to unresolved V genes, and the rest is unexplained. That table supplies the V and J calls and clone size; D and trimming were determined from the DNA. The sample table shows tens of thousands of clones, and about four fifths are seen once. The ten largest clones capture roughly 6.6% of the sample.

Inclusion was restricted to participants for whom at least one PBMC sample before ART initiation and at least two post-ART samples were available. All participants with HIV were treated in the United States of America. Before DNA extraction, cryopreserved samples of about 0.9-11 million PBMC were thawed and washed. At the time of the earliest PBMC sample, participants with HIV were aged between roughly 23 and 60 years. PBMC samples from each participant spanned 1-4 timepoints before ART initiation and 2-8 timepoints after ART initiation, with a median of 7 samples. For every participant, serial HIV viral load, CD4+ T-cell count, ART history and demographic data were obtained. Using a Qiagen kit on a QIAcube, genomic DNA was extracted from unsorted PBMC, with samples processed in batches of 12. CDR1 SGHDN and CDR2 FVKESK are derived from the germline V gene. Between the V and J ends, shortened by 4 bases and 0 bases respectively, the junction contains 18 bases. The CDR3, cysteine through phenylalanine, is 17 amino acids long. The entry retains the CDR3 DNA only, 51 bases that are in frame from base 1.

The receptor chain draws on TRBV14 and TRBJ1-1, with the D segment identity uncertain. The receptor's source is a man under 40 with HIV. Sequenced material: unsorted PBMCs, taken 1.5 years after starting antiretroviral therapy. The nucleotide sequence is TGTGCCAGCAGCCCGTTGCCGGGAGGGAGGTTGAACACTGAAGCTTTCTTT. Translation gives CASSPLPGGRLNTEAFF. With the rest looked up from the reference TRBV14 and TRBJ1-1 genes rather than sequenced, the full variable domain is EAGVTQFPSHSVIEKGQTVTLRCDPISGHDNLYWYRRVMGKEIKFLLHFVKESKQDESGMPNNRFLAERTGGTYSTLKVQPAELEDSGVYFCASSPLPGGRLNTEAFFGQGTRLTVV.